This TCR beta chain originates from a study of blood T cell repertoires in COVID-19. About the research overall: Sites in the United States, Italy and Spain provided acute and convalescent COVID-19 samples.

In the authors' methods: Amplification from reference gene primers served as the basis for estimated nucleated cell counts. Here immunoSEQ multiplex PCR was the method, and the copy in TCRdb shows in-frame clones only, minus some. The DNA gave D and trimming, while V, J and clone size come from that table. The table has tens of thousands of clones, about 87% seen once. Trimming cost V 3 bases and J 1 base, with 15 bases left between them. This CDR3 contains 15 residues. Germline-derived CDR1 and CDR2 are SQVTM and ANQGSEA. The sequence was obtained from a man older than 75 with active or convalescent COVID-19. This chain uses TRBV29-1 with TRBJ1-1; D might be TRBD1 (6 bases). Sequencing was carried out using peripheral blood. The CDR3 coding sequence is TGCAGCGTTGACGAGGACAGAAGACAGAACACTGAAGCTTTCTTT. Translating it yields CSVDEDRRQNTEAFF.